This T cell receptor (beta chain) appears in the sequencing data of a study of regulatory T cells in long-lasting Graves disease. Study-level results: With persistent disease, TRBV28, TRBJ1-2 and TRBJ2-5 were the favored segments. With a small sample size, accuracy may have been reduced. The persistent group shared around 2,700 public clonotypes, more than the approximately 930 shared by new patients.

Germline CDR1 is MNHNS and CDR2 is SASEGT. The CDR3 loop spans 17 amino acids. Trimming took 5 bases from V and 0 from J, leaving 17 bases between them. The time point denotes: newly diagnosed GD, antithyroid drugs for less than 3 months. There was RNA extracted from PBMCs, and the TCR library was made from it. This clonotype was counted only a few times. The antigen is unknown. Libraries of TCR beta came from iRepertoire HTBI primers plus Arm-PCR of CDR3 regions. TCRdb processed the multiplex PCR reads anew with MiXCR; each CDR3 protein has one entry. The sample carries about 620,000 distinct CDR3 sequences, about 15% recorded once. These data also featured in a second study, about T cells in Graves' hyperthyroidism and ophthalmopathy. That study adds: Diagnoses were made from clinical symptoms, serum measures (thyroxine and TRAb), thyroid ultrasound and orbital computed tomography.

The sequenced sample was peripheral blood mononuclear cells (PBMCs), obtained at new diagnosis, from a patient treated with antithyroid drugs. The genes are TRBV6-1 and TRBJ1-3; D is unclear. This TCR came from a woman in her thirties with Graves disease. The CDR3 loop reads CASSKPGRTSSGNTIYF. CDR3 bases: TGTGCCAGCAGTAAGCCCGGGAGGACTAGCTCTGGAAACACCATATATTTT.